The 4 T cell receptor beta chains given below trace back to one sample, sequenced in a study of blood T cell repertoires in COVID-19. Here immunoSEQ multiplex PCR was the method, and the copy in TCRdb shows in-frame clones only, minus some. The sample consists of about 49,000 clones, over 90% of them appearing once. Material for sequencing was peripheral blood. The source of these receptors is a man in his fifties or sixties with COVID-19, enrolled during active disease.

The gene calls are TRBV10-1 and TRBJ1-2, with 10 bases aligning to TRBD1. With 6 bases clipped from V and 6 bases from J, the junction kept 4 bases outside the gene matches. The CDR3 loop spans 13 amino acids. The V gene's germline CDR1 is WNHNN and CDR2 SYGVQD (reference sequence). CDR3 in DNA: TGCGCCAGCAGCCCGGGACAGGGGAATGGCTACACCTTC. This sequence encodes CASSPGQGNGYTF.

The chain combines TRBV6-5 with TRBJ2-3, with TRBD2 matching 7 bases. J was trimmed by 1 base and V by 0 bases; bases with no gene match: 1. The CDR3 length is 15 residues. From germline, CDR1 is MNHEY and CDR2 SVGAGI. The CDR3 nucleotides are TGTGCCAGCAGTTACTCGGCGGGGGGCACAGATACGCAGTATTTT. Amino acids: CASSYSAGGTDTQYF.

The CDR3 loop is CASSLLVAVYNEQFF. CDR3 nucleotides: TGTGCCAGCAGTTTACTCGTAGCGGTCTACAATGAGCAGTTCTTC. This sequence joins TRBV28 and TRBJ2-1; TRBD2 is a possible D gene (6 bases). Trimming pared 2 bases from V and 3 bases from J, leaving 11 bases between. CDR3 length: 15 residues. Per the germline V gene, CDR1 is MDHEN and CDR2 is SYDVKM.

The rearrangement uses TRBV19 and TRBJ2-1; 8 bases fit TRBD2. After removal of 3 bases from V and 2 bases from J, the junction contained 0 bases not matched to a gene. Germline-derived CDR1 and CDR2 are LNHDA and SQIVND (reference sequence). This CDR3 contains 14 residues. The chain's CDR3 is CASSMGLAYNEQFF. The CDR3, as DNA: TGTGCCAGTAGTATGGGACTAGCCTACAATGAGCAGTTCTTC.